A selection of T cell receptor beta chains follows, all from one sample in a study of T-cell reconstitution after alpha-beta-depleted transplantation in children. TCRdb re-derived calls from the PCR reads in MiXCR, one entry per CDR3 protein. The data show about 360,000 distinct CDR3 sequences, with roughly 14% seen just once and around 4.5% held by the top ten. This sample comprised PBMCs, obtained from the stem cell graft. The receptors shown here come from a human donor who donated a stem cell graft to a child with Fanconi anemia. Each CDR3 is given without its conserved first and last residue.

>TRBV5-1
ASFTATGAMDEQF
>TRBV20-1
SSRGSGETQY
>TRBV5-1
ASKGTASSEKLF
>TRBV5-1
ASSFTGTGTEAF
>TRBV20-1
SASRRDQPQH
>TRBV4-3
ASSRLRGEGNTEAF
>TRBV5-1
ASSQGDRFDYEQY
>TRBV4-2
ASSVVGQGQETQY
>TRBV20-1
SARDQGQGSYGYT
>TRBV4-3
ASSQDAGDRGGYT